The clone carrying this TCR beta chain was picked up many times. The sample comes from a study of T cells in Graves' hyperthyroidism and ophthalmopathy. RNA transcripts were the template for amplifying TCR beta CDR3 regions. An initial round of RT-PCR targeting the TCR CDR3 relied on the HTBI primer set. TCRdb used MiXCR to reprocess the multiplex PCR reads, holding one entry per CDR3 protein. The sample holds about 460,000 distinct CDR3 sequences, roughly 23% seen once. With V trimmed by 0 bases and J by 0 bases, 0 bases remained unmatched. This CDR3 has 17 residues. Germline V gene sequence: CDR1 SGHTA, CDR2 FQGNSA.

Sequencing was performed on blood. The TCR originated in a woman in her seventies with Graves' ophthalmopathy. The chain combines TRBV7-2 with TRBJ2-3; 13 positions agree with TRBD2. The CDR3 sequence: CASSLAGLAGSTDTQYF. CDR3 bases: TGTGCCAGCAGCTTAGCGGGACTAGCGGGGAGCACAGATACGCAGTATTTT.